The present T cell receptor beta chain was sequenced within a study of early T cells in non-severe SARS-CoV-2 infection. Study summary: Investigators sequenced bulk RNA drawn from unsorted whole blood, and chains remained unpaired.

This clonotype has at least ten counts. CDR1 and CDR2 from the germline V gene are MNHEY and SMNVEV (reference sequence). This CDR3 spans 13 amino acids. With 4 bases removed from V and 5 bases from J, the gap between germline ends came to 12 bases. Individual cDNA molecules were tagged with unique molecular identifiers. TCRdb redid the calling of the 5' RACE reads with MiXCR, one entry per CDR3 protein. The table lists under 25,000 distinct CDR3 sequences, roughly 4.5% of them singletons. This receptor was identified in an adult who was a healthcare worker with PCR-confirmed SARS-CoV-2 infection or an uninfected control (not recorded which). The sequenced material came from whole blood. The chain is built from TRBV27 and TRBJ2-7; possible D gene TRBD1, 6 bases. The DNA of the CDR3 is TGTGCCAGCAGTTCATCGCCAGGGGACGAGCAGTACTTC. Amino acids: CASSSSPGDEQYF.